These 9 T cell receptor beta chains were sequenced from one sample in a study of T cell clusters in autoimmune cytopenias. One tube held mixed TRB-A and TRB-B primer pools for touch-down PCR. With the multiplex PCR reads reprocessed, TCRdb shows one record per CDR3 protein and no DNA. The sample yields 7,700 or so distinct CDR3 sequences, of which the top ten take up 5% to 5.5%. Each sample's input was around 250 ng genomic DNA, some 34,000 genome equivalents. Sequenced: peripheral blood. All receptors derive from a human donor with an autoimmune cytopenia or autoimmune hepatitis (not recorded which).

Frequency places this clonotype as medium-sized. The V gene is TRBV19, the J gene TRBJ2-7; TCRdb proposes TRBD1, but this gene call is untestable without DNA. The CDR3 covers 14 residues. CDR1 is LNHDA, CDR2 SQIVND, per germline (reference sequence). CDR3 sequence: CASSNIGGGYEQYF.

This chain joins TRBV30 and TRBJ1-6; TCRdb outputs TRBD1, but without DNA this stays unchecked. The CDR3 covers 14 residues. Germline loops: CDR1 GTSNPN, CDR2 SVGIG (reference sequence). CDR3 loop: CALNRENGVSPLHF.

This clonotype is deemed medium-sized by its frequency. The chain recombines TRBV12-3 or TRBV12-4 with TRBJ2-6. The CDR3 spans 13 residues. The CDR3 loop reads CASRHSGANVLTF.

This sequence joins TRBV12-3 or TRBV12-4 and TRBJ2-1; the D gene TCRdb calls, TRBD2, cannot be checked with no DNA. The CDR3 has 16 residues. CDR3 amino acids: CASSSRLAGGFNEQFF.

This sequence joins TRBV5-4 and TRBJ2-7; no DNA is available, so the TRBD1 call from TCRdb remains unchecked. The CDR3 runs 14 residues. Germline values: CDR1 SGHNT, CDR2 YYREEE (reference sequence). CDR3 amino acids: CASSFRDGAYEQYF.

CDR3 sequence: CASSQGQQGAETQYF. This chain uses TRBV14 with TRBJ2-5; TCRdb selects TRBD1, and the lack of DNA leaves this call unchecked. Germline V gene lookup returns CDR1 SGHDN and CDR2 FVKESK. CDR3 size: 15 residues.

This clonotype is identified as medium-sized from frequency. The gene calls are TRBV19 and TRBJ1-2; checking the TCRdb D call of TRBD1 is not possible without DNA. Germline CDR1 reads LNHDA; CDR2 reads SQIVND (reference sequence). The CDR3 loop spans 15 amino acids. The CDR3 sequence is CASSWGQVGHYGYTF.

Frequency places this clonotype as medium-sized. CDR3: CASWWFTRSPLHF. This chain connects TRBV6-5 to TRBJ1-6. CDR3 length: 13 amino acids. Germline CDR1 reads MNHEY; CDR2 reads SVGAGI.

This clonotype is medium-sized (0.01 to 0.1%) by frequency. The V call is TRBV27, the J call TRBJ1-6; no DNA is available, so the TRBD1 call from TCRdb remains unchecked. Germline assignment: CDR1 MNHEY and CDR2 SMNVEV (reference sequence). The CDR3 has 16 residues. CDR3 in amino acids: CASNFSNRGTNSPLHF.